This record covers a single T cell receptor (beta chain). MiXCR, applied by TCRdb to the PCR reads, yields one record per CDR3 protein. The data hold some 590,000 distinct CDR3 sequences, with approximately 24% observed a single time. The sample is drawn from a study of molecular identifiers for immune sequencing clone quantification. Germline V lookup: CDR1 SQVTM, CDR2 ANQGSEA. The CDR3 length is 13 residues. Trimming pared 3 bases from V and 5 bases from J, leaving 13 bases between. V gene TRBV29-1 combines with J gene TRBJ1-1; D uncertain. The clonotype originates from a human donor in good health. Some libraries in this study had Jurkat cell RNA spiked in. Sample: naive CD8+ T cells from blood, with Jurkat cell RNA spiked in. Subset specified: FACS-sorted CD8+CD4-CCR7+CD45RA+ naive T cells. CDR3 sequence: CSVESSFGTEAFF. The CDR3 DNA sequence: TGCAGCGTTGAGTCTTCTTTTGGTACTGAAGCTTTCTTT.